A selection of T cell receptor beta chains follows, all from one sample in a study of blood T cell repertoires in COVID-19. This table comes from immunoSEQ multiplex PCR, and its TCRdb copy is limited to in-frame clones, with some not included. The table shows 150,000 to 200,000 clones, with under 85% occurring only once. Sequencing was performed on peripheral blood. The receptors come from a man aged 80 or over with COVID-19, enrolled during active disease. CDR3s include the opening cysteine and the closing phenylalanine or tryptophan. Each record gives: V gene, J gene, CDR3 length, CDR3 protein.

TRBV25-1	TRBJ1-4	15	CASSDPSSGGEKLFF
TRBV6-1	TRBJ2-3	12	CASSETGRTQYF
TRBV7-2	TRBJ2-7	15	CASSPRLAGSYEQYF
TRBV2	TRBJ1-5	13	CASSEVEGQPQHF
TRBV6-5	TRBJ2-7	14	CASSKIGGPNEQYF
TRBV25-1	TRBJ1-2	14	CASSEWTGTKGYTF
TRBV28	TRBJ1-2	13	CASLEGFGYGYTF
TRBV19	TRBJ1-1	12	CAIGSRGTEAFF
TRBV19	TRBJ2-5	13	CASSVAGVRDQYF
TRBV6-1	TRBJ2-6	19	CASSEGLGTGGSGANVLTF
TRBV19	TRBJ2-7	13	CASSIREFGEQYF
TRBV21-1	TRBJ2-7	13	CASSNRLSTGQYF
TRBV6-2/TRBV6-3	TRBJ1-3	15	CASSYGTGTGNTIYF
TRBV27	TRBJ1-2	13	CASSFRGPLGYTF
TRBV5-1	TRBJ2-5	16	CASTFVGTGGEETQYF
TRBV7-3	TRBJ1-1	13	CASSPTGGTEAFF
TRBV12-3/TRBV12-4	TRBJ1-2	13	CASSFEQGSGYTF
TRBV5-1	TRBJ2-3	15	CASSLDRLDTDTQYF
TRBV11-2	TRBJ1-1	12	CASSLVRTKAFF
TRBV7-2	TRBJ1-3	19	CASSLEVTPQFRPGNTIYF
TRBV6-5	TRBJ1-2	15	CATPGQGGLGYGYTF
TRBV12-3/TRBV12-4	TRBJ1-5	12	CASSLSDQPQHF
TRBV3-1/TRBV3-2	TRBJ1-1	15	CASSQQGKMNTEAFF
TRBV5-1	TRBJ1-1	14	CASSLDRGEFLAFF
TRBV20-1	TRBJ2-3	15	CSASGAGGREDTQYF